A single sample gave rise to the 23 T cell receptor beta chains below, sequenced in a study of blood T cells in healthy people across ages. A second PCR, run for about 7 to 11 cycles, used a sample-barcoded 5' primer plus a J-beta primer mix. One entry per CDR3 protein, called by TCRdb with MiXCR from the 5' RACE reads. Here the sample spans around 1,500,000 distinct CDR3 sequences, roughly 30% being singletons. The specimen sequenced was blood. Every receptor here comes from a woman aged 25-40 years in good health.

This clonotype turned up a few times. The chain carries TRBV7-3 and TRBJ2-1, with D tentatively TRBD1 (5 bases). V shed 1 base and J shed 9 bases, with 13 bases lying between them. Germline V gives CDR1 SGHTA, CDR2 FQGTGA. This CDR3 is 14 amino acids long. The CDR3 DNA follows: TGTGCCAGCAGCTTAAATCCAGGGATGAGTGAGCAGTTCTTC. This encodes CASSLNPGMSEQFF.

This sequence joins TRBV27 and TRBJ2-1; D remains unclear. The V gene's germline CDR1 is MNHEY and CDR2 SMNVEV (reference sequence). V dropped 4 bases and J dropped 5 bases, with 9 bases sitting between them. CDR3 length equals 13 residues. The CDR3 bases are TGTGCCAGCAGTTCGGCCCCCCACAATGAGCAGTTCTTC. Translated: CASSSAPHNEQFF.

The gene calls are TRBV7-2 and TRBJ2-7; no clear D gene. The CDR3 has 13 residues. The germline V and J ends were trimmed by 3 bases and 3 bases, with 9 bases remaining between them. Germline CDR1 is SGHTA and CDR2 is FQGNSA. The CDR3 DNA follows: TGTGCCAGCAGCTTTGCCTTCCTCTACGAGCAGTACTTC. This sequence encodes CASSFAFLYEQYF.

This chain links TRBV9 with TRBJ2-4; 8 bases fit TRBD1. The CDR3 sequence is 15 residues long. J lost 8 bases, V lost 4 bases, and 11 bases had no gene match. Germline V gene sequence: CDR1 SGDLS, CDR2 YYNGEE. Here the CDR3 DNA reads TGTGCCAGCAGCTCAAAGACAGGGGTAGGGTACATTCAGTACTTC. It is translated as CASSSKTGVGYIQYF.

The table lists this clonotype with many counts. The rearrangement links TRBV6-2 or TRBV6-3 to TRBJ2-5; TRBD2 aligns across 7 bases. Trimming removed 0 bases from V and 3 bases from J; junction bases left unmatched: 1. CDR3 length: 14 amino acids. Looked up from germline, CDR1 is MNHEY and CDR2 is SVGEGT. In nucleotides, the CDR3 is TGTGCCAGCAGTTACTCGGCGGGAGAAGAGACCCAGTACTTC. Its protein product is CASSYSAGEETQYF.

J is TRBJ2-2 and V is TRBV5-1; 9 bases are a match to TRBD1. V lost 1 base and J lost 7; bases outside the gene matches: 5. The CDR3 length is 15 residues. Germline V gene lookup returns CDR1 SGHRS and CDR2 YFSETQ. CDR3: CASSLNTGGVGELFF. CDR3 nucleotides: TGCGCCAGCAGCTTGAACACAGGGGGCGTCGGGGAGCTGTTTTTT.

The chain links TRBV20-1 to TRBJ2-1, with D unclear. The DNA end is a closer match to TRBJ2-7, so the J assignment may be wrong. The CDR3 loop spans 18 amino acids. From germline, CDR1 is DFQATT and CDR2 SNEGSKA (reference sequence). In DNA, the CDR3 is TGCAGTGCTAGTGGGATAGAGCGTGGGCCTAGAGCCTCCTACGAGCAGTACTTC. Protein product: CSASGIERGPRASYEQYF.

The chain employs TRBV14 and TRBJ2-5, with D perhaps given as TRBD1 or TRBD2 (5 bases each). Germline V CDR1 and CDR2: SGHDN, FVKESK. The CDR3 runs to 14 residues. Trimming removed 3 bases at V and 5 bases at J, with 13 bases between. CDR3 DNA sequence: TGTGCCAGCAGCCACCGAGGGGATATGGAGACCCAGTACTTC. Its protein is CASSHRGDMETQYF.

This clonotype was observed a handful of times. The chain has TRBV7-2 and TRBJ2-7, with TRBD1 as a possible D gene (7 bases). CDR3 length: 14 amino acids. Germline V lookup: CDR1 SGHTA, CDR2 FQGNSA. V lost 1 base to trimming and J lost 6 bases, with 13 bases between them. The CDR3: CASSLGGGTVEQYF. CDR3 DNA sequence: TGTGCCAGCAGCTTAGGGGGCGGGACAGTCGAGCAGTACTTC.

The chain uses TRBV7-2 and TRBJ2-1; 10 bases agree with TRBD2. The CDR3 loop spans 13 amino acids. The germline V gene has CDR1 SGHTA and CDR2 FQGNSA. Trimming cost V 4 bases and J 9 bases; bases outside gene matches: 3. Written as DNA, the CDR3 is TGTGCCAGCAGCTGGACTAGCGGCAGTGAGCAGTTCTTC. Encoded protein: CASSWTSGSEQFF. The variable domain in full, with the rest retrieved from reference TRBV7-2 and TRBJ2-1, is GAGVSQSPSNKVTEKGKDVELRCDPISGHTALYWYRQSLGQGLEFLIYFQGNSAPDKSGLPSDRFSAERTGGSVSTLTIQRTQQEDSAVYLCASSWTSGSEQFFGPGTRLTVL.

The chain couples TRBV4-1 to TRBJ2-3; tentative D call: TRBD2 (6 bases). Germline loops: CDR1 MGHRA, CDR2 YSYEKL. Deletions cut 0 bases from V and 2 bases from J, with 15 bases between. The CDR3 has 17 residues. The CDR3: CASSQDGGRGTTDTQYF. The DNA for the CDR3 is TGCGCCAGCAGCCAAGATGGGGGACGGGGGACCACAGATACGCAGTATTTT.

In DNA form, the CDR3 reads TGTGCCAGCAGCCCTAGTCCGGGACTAGCCCCCACCGGGGAGCTGTTTTTT. This encodes CASSPSPGLAPTGELFF. This chain uses TRBV7-7 with TRBJ2-2; 9 positions agree with TRBD2. This CDR3 spans 17 amino acids. The junction had 11 bases not matched to a gene; V was cut back by 5 bases and J by 4 bases. CDR1 is SSHAT and CDR2 is FNYEAQ in the germline V gene (reference sequence).

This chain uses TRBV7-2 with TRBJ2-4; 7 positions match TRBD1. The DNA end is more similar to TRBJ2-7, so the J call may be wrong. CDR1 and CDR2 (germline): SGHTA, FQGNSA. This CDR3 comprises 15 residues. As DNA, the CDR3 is TGTGCCAGCAGCTTAAGGGGGCACGGGCTTGACGAGCAGTACTTC. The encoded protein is CASSLRGHGLDEQYF.

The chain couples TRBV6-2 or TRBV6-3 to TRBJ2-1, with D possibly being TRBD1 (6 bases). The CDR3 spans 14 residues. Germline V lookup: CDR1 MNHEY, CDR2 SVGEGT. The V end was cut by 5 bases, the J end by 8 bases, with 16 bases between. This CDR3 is CASSRPPRTDEQFF. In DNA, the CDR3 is TGTGCCAGCAGTCGCCCCCCGCGGACAGATGAGCAGTTCTTC.

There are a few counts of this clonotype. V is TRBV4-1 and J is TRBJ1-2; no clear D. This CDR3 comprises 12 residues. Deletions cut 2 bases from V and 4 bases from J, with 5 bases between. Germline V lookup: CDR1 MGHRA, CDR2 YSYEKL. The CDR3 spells CASSQFGYGYTF. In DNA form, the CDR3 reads TGCGCCAGCAGCCAATTCGGCTATGGCTACACCTTC.

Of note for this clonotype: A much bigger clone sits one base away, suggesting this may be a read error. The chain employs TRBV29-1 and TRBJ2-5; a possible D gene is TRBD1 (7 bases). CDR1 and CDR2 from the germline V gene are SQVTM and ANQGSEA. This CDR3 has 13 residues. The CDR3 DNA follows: TGCAGCGCCGCGGGACAGAGACAAGAGACCCAGAACTTC. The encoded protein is CSAAGQRQETQNF.

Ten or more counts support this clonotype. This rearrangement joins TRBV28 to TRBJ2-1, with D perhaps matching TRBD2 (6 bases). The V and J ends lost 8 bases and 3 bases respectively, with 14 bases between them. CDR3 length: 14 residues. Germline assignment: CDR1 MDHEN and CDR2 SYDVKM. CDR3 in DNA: TGTGCCAGCCAGATTCGGGGGAACTACAATGAGCAGTTCTTC. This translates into CASQIRGNYNEQFF.

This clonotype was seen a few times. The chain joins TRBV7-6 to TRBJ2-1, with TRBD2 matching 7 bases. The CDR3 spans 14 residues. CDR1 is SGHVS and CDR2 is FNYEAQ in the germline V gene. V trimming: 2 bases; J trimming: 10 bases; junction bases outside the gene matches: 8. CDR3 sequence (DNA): TGTGCCAGCAGCTTAATGGGGGGGATTGGGGAGCAGTTCTTC. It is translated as CASSLMGGIGEQFF. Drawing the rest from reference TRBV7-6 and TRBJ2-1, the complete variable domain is GAGVSQSPRYKVTKRGQDVALRCDPISGHVSLYWYRQALGQGPEFLTYFNYEAQQDKSGLPNDRFSAERPEGSISTLTIQRTEQRDSAMYRCASSLMGGIGEQFFGPGTRLTVL.

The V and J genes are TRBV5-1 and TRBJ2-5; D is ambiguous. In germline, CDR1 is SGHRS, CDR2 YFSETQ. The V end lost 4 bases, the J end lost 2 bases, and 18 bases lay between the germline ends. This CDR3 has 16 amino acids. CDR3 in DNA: TGCGCCAGCAGCCGCCAACTGAATATGCCTCAAGAGACCCAGTACTTC. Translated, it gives CASSRQLNMPQETQYF.

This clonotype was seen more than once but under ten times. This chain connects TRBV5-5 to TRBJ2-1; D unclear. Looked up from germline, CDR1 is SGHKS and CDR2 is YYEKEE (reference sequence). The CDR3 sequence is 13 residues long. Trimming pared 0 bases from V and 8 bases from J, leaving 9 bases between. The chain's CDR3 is CASSLVVVHEQFF. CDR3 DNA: TGTGCCAGCAGCTTGGTTGTTGTCCATGAGCAGTTCTTC.

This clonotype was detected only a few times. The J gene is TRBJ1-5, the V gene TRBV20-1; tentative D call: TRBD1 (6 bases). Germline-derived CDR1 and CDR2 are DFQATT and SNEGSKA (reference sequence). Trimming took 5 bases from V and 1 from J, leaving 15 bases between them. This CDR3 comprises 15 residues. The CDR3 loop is CSAPDIGGSNQPQHF. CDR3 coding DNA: TGCAGTGCTCCCGACATAGGGGGAAGCAATCAGCCCCAGCATTTT.

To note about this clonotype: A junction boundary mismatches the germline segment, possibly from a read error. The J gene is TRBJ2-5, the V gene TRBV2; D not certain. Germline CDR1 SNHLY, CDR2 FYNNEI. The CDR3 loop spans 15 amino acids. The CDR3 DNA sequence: TGTGTCAGCAGTGAAGCGCTTCTGGGCCAAGAGACCCAGTACTTC. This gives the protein CVSSEALLGQETQYF.

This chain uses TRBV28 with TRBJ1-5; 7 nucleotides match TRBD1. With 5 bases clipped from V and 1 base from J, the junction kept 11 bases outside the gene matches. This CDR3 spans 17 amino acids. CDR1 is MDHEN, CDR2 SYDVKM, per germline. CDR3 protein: CASSKAVSRGSNQPQHF. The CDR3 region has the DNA TGTGCCAGCAGTAAGGCAGTGTCCAGGGGGAGCAATCAGCCCCAGCATTTT.